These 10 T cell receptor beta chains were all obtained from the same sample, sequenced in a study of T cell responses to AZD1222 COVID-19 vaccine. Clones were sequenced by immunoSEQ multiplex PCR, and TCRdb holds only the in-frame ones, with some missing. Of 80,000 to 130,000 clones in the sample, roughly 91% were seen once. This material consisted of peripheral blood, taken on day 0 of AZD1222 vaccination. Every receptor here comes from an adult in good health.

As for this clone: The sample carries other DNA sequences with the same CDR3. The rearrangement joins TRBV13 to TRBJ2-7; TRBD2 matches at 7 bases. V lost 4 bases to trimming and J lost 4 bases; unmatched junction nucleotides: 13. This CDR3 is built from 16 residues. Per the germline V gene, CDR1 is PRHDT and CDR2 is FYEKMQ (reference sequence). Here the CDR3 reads CASSSEMGLPRYEQYF. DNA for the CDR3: TGTGCCAGCAGCTCAGAAATGGGACTACCACGTTACGAGCAGTACTTC.

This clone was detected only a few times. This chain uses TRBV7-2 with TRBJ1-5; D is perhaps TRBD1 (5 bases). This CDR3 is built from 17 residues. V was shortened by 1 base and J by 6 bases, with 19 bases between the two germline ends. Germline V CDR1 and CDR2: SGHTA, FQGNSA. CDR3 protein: CASSLVGWEGLGQPQHF. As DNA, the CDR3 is TGTGCCAGCAGCTTAGTAGGGTGGGAGGGGTTAGGTCAGCCCCAGCATTTT. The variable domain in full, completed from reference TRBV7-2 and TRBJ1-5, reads GAGVSQSPSNKVTEKGKDVELRCDPISGHTALYWYRQSLGQGLEFLIYFQGNSAPDKSGLPSDRFSAERTGGSVSTLTIQRTQQEDSAVYLCASSLVGWEGLGQPQHFGDGTRLSIL.

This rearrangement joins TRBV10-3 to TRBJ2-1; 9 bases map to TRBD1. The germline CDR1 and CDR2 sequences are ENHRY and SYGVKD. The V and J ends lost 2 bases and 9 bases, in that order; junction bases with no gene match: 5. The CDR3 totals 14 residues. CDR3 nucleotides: TGTGCCATCAGTGAGGGACAGGGGACCGGTGAGCAGTTCTTC. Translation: CAISEGQGTGEQFF.

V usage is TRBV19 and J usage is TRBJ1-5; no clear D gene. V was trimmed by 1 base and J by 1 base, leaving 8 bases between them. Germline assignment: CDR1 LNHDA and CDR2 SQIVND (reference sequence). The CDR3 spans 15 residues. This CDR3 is CASSIGSGSNQPQHF. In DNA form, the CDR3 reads TGTGCCAGTAGTATAGGATCCGGGAGCAATCAGCCCCAGCATTTT.

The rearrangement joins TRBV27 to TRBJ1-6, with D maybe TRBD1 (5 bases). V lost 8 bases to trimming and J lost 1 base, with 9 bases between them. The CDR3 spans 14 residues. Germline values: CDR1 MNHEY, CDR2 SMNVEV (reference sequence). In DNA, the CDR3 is TGTGCCAGCTCCGGGGGGTCCTATAATTCACCCCTCCACTTT. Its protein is CASSGGSYNSPLHF.

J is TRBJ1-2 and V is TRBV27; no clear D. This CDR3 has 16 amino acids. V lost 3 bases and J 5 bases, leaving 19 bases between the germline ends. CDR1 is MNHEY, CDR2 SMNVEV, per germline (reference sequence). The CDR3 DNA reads TGTGCCAGCAGTTTCTCCTCGACACTGGCCGAATATGGCTACACCTTC. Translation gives CASSFSSTLAEYGYTF.

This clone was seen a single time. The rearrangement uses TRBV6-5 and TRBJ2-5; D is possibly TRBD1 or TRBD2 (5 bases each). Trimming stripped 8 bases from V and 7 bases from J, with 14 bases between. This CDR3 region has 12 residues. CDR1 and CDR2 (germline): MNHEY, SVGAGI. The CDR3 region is CASEGPPRTQYF. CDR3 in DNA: TGTGCCAGCGAGGGACCGCCTAGGACCCAGTACTTC.

CDR3 sequence (DNA): TGTGCCAGCAGCTTCTCAAGCACCGGGGAGCTGTTTTTT. Protein: CASSFSSTGELFF. The chain carries TRBV11-2 and TRBJ2-2; D is undetermined. Germline CDR1 and CDR2: SGHAT and FQNNGV. V lost 3 bases, J lost 4 bases, and 6 bases lay in between. CDR3 size: 13 residues.

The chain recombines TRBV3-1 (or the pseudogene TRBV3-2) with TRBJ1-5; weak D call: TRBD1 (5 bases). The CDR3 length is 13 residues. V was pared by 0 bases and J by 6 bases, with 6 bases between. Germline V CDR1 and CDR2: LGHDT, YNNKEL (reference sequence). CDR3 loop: CASSQDQGQPQHF. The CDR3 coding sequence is TGTGCCAGCAGCCAAGATCAGGGTCAGCCCCAGCATTTT.

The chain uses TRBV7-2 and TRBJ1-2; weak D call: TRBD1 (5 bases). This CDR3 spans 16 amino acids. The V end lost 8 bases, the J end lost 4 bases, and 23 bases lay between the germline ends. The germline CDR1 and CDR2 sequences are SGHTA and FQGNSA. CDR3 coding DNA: TGTGCCAGCGCCATCCCAGGGTCGGCGGGGATCTATGGCTACACCTTC. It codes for CASAIPGSAGIYGYTF.